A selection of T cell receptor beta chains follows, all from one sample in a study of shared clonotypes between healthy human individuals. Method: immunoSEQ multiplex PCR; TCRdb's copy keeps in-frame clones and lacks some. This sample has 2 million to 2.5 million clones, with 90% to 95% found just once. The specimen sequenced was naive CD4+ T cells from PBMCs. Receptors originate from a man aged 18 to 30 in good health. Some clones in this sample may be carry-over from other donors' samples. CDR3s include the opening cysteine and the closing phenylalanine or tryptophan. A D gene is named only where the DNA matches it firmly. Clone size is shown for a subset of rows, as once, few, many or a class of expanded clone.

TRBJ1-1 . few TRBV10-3 TGTGCCATCAGTGAGTCGTCGACTGAAGCTTTCTTT CAISESSTEAFF
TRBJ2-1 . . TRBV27 TGTGCCAGCAGTTTATACGGGTACAATGAGCAGTTCTTC CASSLYGYNEQFF
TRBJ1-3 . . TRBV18 TGTGCCAGCTCACCACCGTCTGGGGCGAGCTCTGGAAACACCATATATTTT CASSPPSGASSGNTIYF
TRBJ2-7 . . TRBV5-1 TGCGCCAGCAGCGGGTTAGGAGCCTCCTACGAGCAGTACTTC CASSGLGASYEQYF
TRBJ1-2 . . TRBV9 TGTGCCAGCAGCATCTCCCCCCGGGAACAGCGGGGCTACACCTTC CASSISPREQRGYTF
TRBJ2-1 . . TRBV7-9 TGTGCCAGCAGCGAGGTGAGGCGGTTGGGGTTCTTC CASSEVRRLGFF
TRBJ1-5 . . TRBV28 TGTGCCAGCAGTTCCGGGGGCTATCAGCCCCAGCATTTT CASSSGGYQPQHF
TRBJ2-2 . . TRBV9 TGTGCCAGCAGCGTAGACCCCGAGGGAGGAACCGGGGAGCTGTTTTTT CASSVDPEGGTGELFF
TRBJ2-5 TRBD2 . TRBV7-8 TGTGCCAGCAGCTTAGAGTCTAGCGGGAGGGAAGAGACCCAGTACTTC CASSLESSGREETQYF
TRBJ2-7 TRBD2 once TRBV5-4 TGTGCCAGCAGCTTAGGGACTAGCGGGAGCATCTACGAGCAGTACTTC CASSLGTSGSIYEQYF
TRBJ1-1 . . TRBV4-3 TGCGCCAGCAGCCACGCCAAAACAGGGATGAACACTGAAGCTTTCTTT CASSHAKTGMNTEAFF
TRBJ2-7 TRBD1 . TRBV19 TGTGCCAGTAGTAAAATCGACAGGGACGAGCAGTACTTC CASSKIDRDEQYF
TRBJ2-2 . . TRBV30 TGTGCCTGGAGTGTTTATATCGTCGGGGAGCTGTTTTTT CAWSVYIVGELFF
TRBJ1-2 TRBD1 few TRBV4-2 TGTGCCAGCAGCCAAGATCGGCCAGGGGGTAACTATGGCTACACCTTC CASSQDRPGGNYGYTF
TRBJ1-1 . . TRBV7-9 TGTGCCAGCAGCGAAACAGGGAGCTGGGTAAACACTGAAGCTTTCTTT CASSETGSWVNTEAFF
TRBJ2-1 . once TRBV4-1 TGCGCCAGCAGCCAAATGTCAGCACGCGATGAGCAGTTCTTC CASSQMSARDEQFF
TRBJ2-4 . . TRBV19 TGTGCCAGTAGGGACCTCCTAGCCAAAAACATTCAGTACTTC CASRDLLAKNIQYF
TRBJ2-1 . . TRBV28 TGTGCCAGCAGTTTATTGTACAATGAGCAGTTCTTC CASSLLYNEQFF
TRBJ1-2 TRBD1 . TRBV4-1 TGCGCCAGCAGCAACCCCGGACAGGGACTAAACTATGGCTACACCTTC CASSNPGQGLNYGYTF
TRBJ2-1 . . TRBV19 TGTGCCAGTAGTTTTCTTAGCGGAGCCTCCTACAATGAGCAGTTCTTC CASSFLSGASYNEQFF
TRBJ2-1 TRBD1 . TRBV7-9 TGTGCCAGCAGCTCAAAGGGACAGGGGATCTACAATGAGCAGTTCTTC CASSSKGQGIYNEQFF
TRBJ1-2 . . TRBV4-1 TGCGCCAGCAGCCAACCCAGGGGTTCTAACTATGGCTACACCTTC CASSQPRGSNYGYTF
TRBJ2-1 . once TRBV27 TGTGCCAGCAGTTTATCGGATCGATACAATGAGCAGTTCTTC CASSLSDRYNEQFF
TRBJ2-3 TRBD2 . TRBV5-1 TGCGCCAGCAGCTCAACGGGACTAGCGAGCACAGATACGCAGTATTTT CASSSTGLASTDTQYF
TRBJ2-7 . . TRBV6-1 TGTGCCAGCAGTGAAAGGGTTCCCTACGAGCAGTACTTC CASSERVPYEQYF
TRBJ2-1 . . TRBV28 TGTGCCAGCAGTTTAGGGCGCCCAAATGAGCAGTTCTTC CASSLGRPNEQFF
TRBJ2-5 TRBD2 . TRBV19 TGTGCCAGTAGTATAGAGGCGGGAGCCCTATCGGGAGAGACCCAGTACTTC CASSIEAGALSGETQYF
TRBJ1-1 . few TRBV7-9 TGTGCCAGCAGCGGCGACACCTCTGAAGCTTTCTTT CASSGDTSEAFF
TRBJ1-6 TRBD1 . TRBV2 TGTGCCAGCAGGGGACAGGGAAGGAATTCACCCCTCCACTTT CASRGQGRNSPLHF
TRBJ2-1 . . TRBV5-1 TGCGCCAGCAGCTTGATGGTAGATAGCAATGAGCAGTTCTTC CASSLMVDSNEQFF
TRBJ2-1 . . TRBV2 TGTGCCAGCAGTCCTGACAGCCATGAGCAGTTCTTC CASSPDSHEQFF
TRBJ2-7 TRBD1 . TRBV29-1 TGCAGCGGTCAGGGACAGGCCTACGAGCAGTACTTC CSGQGQAYEQYF
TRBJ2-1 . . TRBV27 TGTGCCAGCATCAAAAGGGAACTAGCCGGAATTGCCTATGAGCAGTTCTTC CASIKRELAGIAYEQFF
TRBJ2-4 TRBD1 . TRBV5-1 TGCGCCAGCAGCCAGGGGGACACGGCCAAAAACATTCAGTACTTC CASSQGDTAKNIQYF
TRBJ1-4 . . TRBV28 TGTGCCAGCAGTTCCTCGGGGGCCGGTAATGAAAAACTGTTTTTT CASSSSGAGNEKLFF
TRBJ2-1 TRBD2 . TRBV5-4 TGTGCCAGCAGCTTGGAGGGACTAGCGGTCTACAATGAGCAGTTCTTC CASSLEGLAVYNEQFF
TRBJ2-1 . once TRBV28 TGTGCCAGCAGTGGATTTAACAATGAGCAGTTCTTC CASSGFNNEQFF